This T cell receptor (beta chain) was found in a study of blood T cell repertoires in COVID-19 (dated by TCRdb to about 2020). Concerning the study at large: Samples from collaborators originated in the United States, Italy and Spain and spanned both the acute and convalescent phases of COVID-19. Subjects who had been exposed to COVID-19, were actively infected with it, or had recovered from it provided the deeply sampled blood TCRbeta repertoires that made up the dataset. Samples came from the ongoing ImmuneRACE study (first 160 participants) plus 1,254 subjects from 6 global collaborators. The prospective study material was composed of cDNA or gDNA derived from T cells, B-cell-depleted T cells, or PBMCs. The repertoires were released in a freely available public database meant as a resource for research on the immune response to SARS-CoV-2. Where available, HLA class I and class II types were taken from metadata supplied by the sample provider and were not determined by assay-based typing. The sample metadata nearly always contained a de-identified subject ID, COVID-19 status, age in years and sex.

TCRbeta CDR3 regions were amplified from genomic DNA by means of the immunoSEQ Assay, a bias-controlled multiplex PCR. From the authors' description of their analysis: Nucleated cell counts per sample were estimated from amplification of reference gene primers within the assay. To quantify the absolute abundance of each unique TCRbeta CDR3 rearrangement, sequence reads were collapsed and filtered. For each sample, productive Simpson clonality was calculated by taking the square root of Simpson's diversity index across productive rearrangements. TCRdb provides this immuneACCESS table in a form limited to in-frame rearrangements. Some clones are lacking; in checked studies, under half of them reflect an unresolved V gene, and why the rest are absent is not known. V, J and clone size reflect that table, while D and trimming were determined from the DNA. This sample holds 150,000 or so clones; approximately 78% were observed only once. Roughly 15% of the sample belongs to the ten largest clones.

Here is what the overall study found, with its caveats: How much clinical and demographic metadata was included differed by source and by participant, and the metadata was provided uncurated.

Only one count was recorded for this clone. Its antigen has not been determined. No clone much larger than this one lies a single base away; base qualities are absent. Each collaborating institution followed its own protocols to collect whole blood in K2EDTA tubes. For TCRbeta analysis, collaborators shipped samples as frozen whole blood, isolated PBMCs, or DNA extracted from either of those sample types. For this chain, trimming is 0 bases at the V end and 4 bases at the J end, and the number of junction bases without a gene match is 14. The CDR3, cysteine through phenylalanine, is 18 amino acids long. The retained sequence is limited to the CDR3, 54 bases, with the frame set at the first base. CDR1 SGHNT and CDR2 YYREEE were looked up in the germline V gene (reference sequence).

The V and J genes are TRBV5-4 and TRBJ1-2, with 8 central nucleotides matching TRBD1. The specimen was peripheral blood. This TCR was recovered from a human donor with acute or convalescent COVID-19. The donor label of this sample is uncertain. The DNA is TGTGCCAGCAGCTTGGGACAGGGGCGCCAAGCCTCCTCCTATGGCTACACCTTC. This is translated as CASSLGQGRQASSYGYTF. Full variable domain (CDR3 extended with the reference TRBV5-4 and TRBJ1-2 proteins): ETGVTQSPTHLIKTRGQQVTLRCSSQSGHNTVSWYQQALGQGPQFIFQYYREEENGRGNFPPRFSGLQFPNYSSELNVNALELDDSALYLCASSLGQGRQASSYGYTFGSGTRLTVV.